Following are 14 T cell receptor beta chains from one sample sequenced in a study of blood T cell repertoires in COVID-19. Libraries were prepared by immunoSEQ multiplex PCR; TCRdb keeps only in-frame clonotypes and omits some of them. The table lists around 230,000 clones, 86% of them singletons. Specimen: peripheral blood. The source of these receptors is a man younger than 40 who had recovered from COVID-19.

The J gene is TRBJ1-6, the V gene TRBV2; the match to TRBD1 covers 8 bases. V shed 7 bases and J 6 bases; nucleotides not matched to a gene: 8. This CDR3 is 15 amino acids long. Looked up from germline, CDR1 is SNHLY and CDR2 is FYNNEI. DNA of the CDR3: TGTGCCAGCAAGGGCAGGGGGCCATCTAATTCACCCCTCCACTTT. Encoded protein: CASKGRGPSNSPLHF.

The chain links TRBV3-1 (or the pseudogene TRBV3-2) to TRBJ1-2; D is unresolved. The CDR3 contains 14 residues. V was trimmed by 5 bases and J by 2 bases, leaving 12 bases between them. CDR1 and CDR2 (germline): LGHDT, YNNKEL (reference sequence). CDR3 residues: CASSLEGANYGYTF. As DNA, the CDR3 is TGTGCCAGCAGCTTGGAGGGAGCAAACTATGGCTACACCTTC.

This clone was recorded only once. The V and J genes are TRBV6-6 and TRBJ2-5; D unclear. V shed 5 bases and J shed 2 bases, with 9 bases lying between them. This CDR3 has 13 amino acids. Looked up from germline, CDR1 is MNHNY and CDR2 is SVGAGI (reference sequence). CDR3 sequence (DNA): TGTGCCAGCAGTCAAACTCCTCAAGAGACCCAGTACTTC. Translated: CASSQTPQETQYF.

The chain combines TRBV10-3 with TRBJ2-1, with D tentatively TRBD2 (6 bases). Deletions cut 10 bases from V and 6 bases from J, with 16 bases between. Germline CDR1 ENHRY, CDR2 SYGVKD. There are 13 residues in the CDR3. The CDR3 coding sequence is TGTGCCAATTCTCGGGGACTCCTCAATGAGCAGTTCTTC. Its protein is CANSRGLLNEQFF.

CDR3: CASIPPGHEDRLGTYEQYF. For the CDR3, the DNA is TGTGCCAGCATTCCACCGGGACATGAGGATCGACTTGGGACCTACGAGCAGTACTTC. The chain joins TRBV28 to TRBJ2-7; D is possibly TRBD1 (6 bases). The CDR3 is 19 residues long. V gave up 7 bases and J gave up 2 bases, with 30 bases separating them. Looked up from germline, CDR1 is MDHEN and CDR2 is SYDVKM.

This sequence joins TRBV7-6 and TRBJ1-1, with unresolved D. The V end was cut by 5 bases, the J end by 0 bases, with 16 bases between. The CDR3 runs 16 residues. The V gene's germline CDR1 is SGHVS and CDR2 FNYEAQ. CDR3: CASSRLDTTMNTEAFF. CDR3 sequence (DNA): TGTGCCAGCAGCCGCCTCGACACAACAATGAACACTGAAGCTTTCTTT.

This clone was seen just once. This rearrangement joins TRBV4-2 to TRBJ2-1; 7 bases are shared with TRBD2. Germline loops: CDR1 LGHNA, CDR2 YNFKEQ. With 0 bases clipped from V and 0 bases from J, the junction kept 8 bases outside the gene matches. This CDR3 region has 18 residues. CDR3 protein: CASSQDFTGGSSYNEQFF. The DNA for the CDR3 is TGTGCCAGCAGCCAAGATTTTACGGGGGGAAGCTCCTACAATGAGCAGTTCTTC.

This chain joins TRBV6-5 and TRBJ2-2, with a possible D match to TRBD1 (5 bases). The germline gives CDR1 MNHEY, CDR2 SVGAGI. The CDR3 consists of 12 residues. The V gene lost 5 bases and the J gene lost 7 bases, with 8 bases spanning the gap. The DNA of the CDR3 is TGTGCCAGCAGTCAACAGGTCGGGGAGCTGTTTTTT. This sequence encodes CASSQQVGELFF.

The chain is built from TRBV5-6 and TRBJ1-1; D is possibly TRBD1 (5 bases). Germline CDR1 SGHDT, CDR2 YYEEEE. The CDR3 has 13 amino acids. V was trimmed by 3 bases and J by 6 bases, leaving 12 bases between them. CDR3 amino acids: CASSWTRVAEAFF. CDR3 coding DNA: TGTGCCAGCAGCTGGACCAGGGTCGCTGAAGCTTTCTTT.

The chain couples TRBV18 to TRBJ2-7; perhaps TRBD2 as D (6 bases). The CDR3 extends over 14 amino acids. The V end was cut by 4 bases, the J end by 4 bases, with 14 bases between. Germline V gene lookup returns CDR1 KGHSH and CDR2 LQKENI. The CDR3 sequence: CASSLGGTFYEQYF. CDR3 coding DNA: TGTGCCAGCTCACTAGGAGGGACTTTTTACGAGCAGTACTTC.

The V gene is TRBV5-5, the J gene TRBJ2-7; no definite D call. Germline assignment: CDR1 SGHKS and CDR2 YYEKEE (reference sequence). With 3 bases removed from V and 2 bases from J, the gap between germline ends came to 15 bases. The CDR3 covers 15 residues. CDR3 protein: CASSYGPALTYEQYF. The CDR3 DNA follows: TGTGCCAGCAGCTATGGGCCAGCCCTTACCTACGAGCAGTACTTC.

In its sample, this clone was seen a few times. The rearrangement links TRBV3-1 (or the pseudogene TRBV3-2) to TRBJ1-5; 9 bases are a match to TRBD1. The CDR3 is 16 residues long. Per the germline V gene, CDR1 is LGHDT and CDR2 is YNNKEL (reference sequence). V shed 1 base and J 4 bases; nucleotides not matched to a gene: 5. The CDR3 protein is CASSQASQGANQPQHF. The CDR3 region has the DNA TGTGCCAGCAGCCAAGCCTCACAGGGGGCAAATCAGCCCCAGCATTTT.

The genes are TRBV20-1 and TRBJ2-3, with TRBD1 matching over 7 bases. Germline V gene lookup returns CDR1 DFQATT and CDR2 SNEGSKA (reference sequence). V lost 3 bases and J lost 4; bases outside the gene matches: 10. This CDR3 is built from 15 residues. CDR3 residues: CSASVRDRGADTQYF. The CDR3 coding sequence is TGCAGTGCTAGTGTCCGGGACAGAGGGGCAGATACGCAGTATTTT.

This clone occurred many times. The chain has TRBV23-1 and TRBJ2-7; possibly TRBD1 for D (5 bases). TRBV23-1 is treated as an ORF (open reading frame) with a function not yet certain. The CDR3 runs to 12 residues. V was cut by 7 bases and J by 4 bases, with 11 bases left in between. The CDR3 nucleotides are TGCGCCAGCAAACGTAACAGGTACGAGCAGTACTTC. As protein: CASKRNRYEQYF.